This note documents a single T cell receptor (beta chain) sequence. The source of the sample is a study of T-cell reconstitution after alpha-beta-depleted transplantation in children. The CDR3 sequence is 16 residues long. From germline, CDR1 is SGHRS and CDR2 YFSETQ. The germline V and J ends were trimmed by 3 bases and 6 bases, with 18 bases remaining between them. The library targeted TCRbeta and was prepared with unique molecular identifiers. TCRdb reanalysed the PCR reads using MiXCR and keeps one entry per CDR3 protein. The table includes 300,000 to 400,000 distinct CDR3 sequences, more than 10% detected once.

Material: PBMCs, obtained from the stem cell graft. This clonotype was sampled from a human donor who donated a stem cell graft to a child with Fanconi anemia. The genes are TRBV5-1 and TRBJ2-2, with D possibly being TRBD1 or TRBD2 (5 bases each). CDR3 sequence: CASSSRGPAPAGELFF. CDR3 coding DNA: TGCGCCAGCAGCTCTAGGGGACCGGCCCCGGCCGGGGAGCTGTTTTTT.